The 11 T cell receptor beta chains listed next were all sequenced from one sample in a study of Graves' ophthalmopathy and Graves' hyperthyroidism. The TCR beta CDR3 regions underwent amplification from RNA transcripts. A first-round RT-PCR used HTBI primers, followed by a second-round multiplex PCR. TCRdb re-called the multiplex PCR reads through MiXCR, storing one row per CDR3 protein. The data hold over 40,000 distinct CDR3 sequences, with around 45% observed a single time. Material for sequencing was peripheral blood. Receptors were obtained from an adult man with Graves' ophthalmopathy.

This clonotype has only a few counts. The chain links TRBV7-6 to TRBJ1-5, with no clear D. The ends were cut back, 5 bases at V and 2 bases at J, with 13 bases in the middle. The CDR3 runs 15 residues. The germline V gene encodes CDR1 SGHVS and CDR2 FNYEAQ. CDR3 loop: CASSLGLMGNQPQHF. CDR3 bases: TGTGCCAGCAGCCTAGGACTCATGGGCAATCAGCCCCAGCATTTT.

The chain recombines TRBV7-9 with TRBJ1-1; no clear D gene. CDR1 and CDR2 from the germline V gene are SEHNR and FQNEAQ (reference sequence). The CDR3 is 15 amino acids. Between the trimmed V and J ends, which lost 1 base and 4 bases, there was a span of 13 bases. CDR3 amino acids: CASSLVVEGGTEAFF. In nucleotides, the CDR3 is TGTGCCAGCAGCTTAGTGGTTGAGGGAGGCACTGAAGCTTTCTTT. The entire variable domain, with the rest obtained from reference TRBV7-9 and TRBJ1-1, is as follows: DTGVSQNPRHKITKRGQNVTFRCDPISEHNRLYWYRQTLGQGPEFLTYFQNEAQLEKSRLLSDRFSAERPKGSFSTLEIQRTEQGDSAMYLCASSLVVEGGTEAFFGQGTRLTVV.

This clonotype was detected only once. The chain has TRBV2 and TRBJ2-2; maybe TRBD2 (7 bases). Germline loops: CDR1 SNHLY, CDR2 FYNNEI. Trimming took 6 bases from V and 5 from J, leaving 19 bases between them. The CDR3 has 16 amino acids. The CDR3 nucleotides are TGTGCCAGCAGGAGGGGGTCGGGGACTACAACCGGGGAGCTGTTTTTT. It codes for CASRRGSGTTTGELFF.

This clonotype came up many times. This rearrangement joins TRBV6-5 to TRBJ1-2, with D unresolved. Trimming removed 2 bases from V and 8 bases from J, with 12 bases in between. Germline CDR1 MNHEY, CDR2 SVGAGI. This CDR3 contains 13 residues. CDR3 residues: CASSYRPAEGYTF. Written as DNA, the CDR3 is TGTGCCAGCAGTTACAGGCCTGCGGAAGGCTACACCTTC.

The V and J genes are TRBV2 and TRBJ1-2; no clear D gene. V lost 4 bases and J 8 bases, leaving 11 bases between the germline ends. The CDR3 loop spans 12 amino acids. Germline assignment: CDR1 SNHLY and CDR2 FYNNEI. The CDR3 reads CASSVGTDGYTF. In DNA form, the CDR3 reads TGTGCCAGCAGTGTCGGTACAGACGGCTACACCTTC.

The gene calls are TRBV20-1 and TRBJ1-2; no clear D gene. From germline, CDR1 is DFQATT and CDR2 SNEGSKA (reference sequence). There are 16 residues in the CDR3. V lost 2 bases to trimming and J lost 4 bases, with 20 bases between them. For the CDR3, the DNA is TGCAGTGCTAGACTCGGACTAGCGGGAGAGGGCTATGGCTACACCTTC. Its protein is CSARLGLAGEGYGYTF.

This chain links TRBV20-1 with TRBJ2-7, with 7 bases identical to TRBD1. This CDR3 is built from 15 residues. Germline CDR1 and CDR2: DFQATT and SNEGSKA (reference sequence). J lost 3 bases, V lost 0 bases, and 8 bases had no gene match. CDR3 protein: CSARDLAGGSYEQYF. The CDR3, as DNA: TGCAGTGCTAGAGATCTCGCAGGGGGTAGCTACGAGCAGTACTTC.

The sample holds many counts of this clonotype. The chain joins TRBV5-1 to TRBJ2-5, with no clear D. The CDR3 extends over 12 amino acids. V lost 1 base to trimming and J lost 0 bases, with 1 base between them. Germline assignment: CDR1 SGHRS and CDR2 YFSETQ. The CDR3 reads CASSLYQETQYF. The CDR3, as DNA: TGCGCCAGCAGCTTGTACCAAGAGACCCAGTACTTC. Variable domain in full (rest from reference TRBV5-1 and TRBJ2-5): KAGVTQTPRYLIKTRGQQVTLSCSPISGHRSVSWYQQTPGQGLQFLFEYFSETQRNKGNFPGRFSGRQFSNSRSEMNVSTLELGDSALYLCASSLYQETQYFGPGTRLLVL.

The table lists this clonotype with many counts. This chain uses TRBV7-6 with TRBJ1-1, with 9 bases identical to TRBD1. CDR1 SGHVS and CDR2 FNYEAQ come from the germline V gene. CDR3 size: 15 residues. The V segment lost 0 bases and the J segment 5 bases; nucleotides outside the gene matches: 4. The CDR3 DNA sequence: TGTGCCAGCAGCTTAGCGGGGGACAGGGCTACTGAAGCTTTCTTT. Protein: CASSLAGDRATEAFF. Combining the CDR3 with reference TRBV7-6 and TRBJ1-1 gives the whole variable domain GAGVSQSPRYKVTKRGQDVALRCDPISGHVSLYWYRQALGQGPEFLTYFNYEAQQDKSGLPNDRFSAERPEGSISTLTIQRTEQRDSAMYRCASSLAGDRATEAFFGQGTRLTVV.

This chain's CDR3 is CASSNPGPGELFF. In nucleotides, the CDR3 is TGTGCCAGCAGTAACCCCGGCCCCGGGGAGCTGTTTTTT. J is TRBJ2-2 and V is TRBV7-9; D is ambiguous. The V end was cut by 6 bases, the J end by 6 bases, with 11 bases between. The CDR3 is 13 amino acids. The germline CDR1 and CDR2 sequences are SEHNR and FQNEAQ (reference sequence). The whole variable domain, filled in from reference TRBV7-9 and TRBJ2-2, reads DTGVSQNPRHKITKRGQNVTFRCDPISEHNRLYWYRQTLGQGPEFLTYFQNEAQLEKSRLLSDRFSAERPKGSFSTLEIQRTEQGDSAMYLCASSNPGPGELFFGEGSRLTVL.

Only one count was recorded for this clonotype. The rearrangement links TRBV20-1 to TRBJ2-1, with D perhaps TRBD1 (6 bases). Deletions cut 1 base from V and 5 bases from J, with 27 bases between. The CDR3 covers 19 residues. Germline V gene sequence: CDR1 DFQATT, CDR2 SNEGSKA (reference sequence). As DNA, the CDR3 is TGCAGTGCTAGAGCCCCGGGATCAGGGGTCGAGCAGATTAACAATGAGCAGTTCTTC. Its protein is CSARAPGSGVEQINNEQFF.